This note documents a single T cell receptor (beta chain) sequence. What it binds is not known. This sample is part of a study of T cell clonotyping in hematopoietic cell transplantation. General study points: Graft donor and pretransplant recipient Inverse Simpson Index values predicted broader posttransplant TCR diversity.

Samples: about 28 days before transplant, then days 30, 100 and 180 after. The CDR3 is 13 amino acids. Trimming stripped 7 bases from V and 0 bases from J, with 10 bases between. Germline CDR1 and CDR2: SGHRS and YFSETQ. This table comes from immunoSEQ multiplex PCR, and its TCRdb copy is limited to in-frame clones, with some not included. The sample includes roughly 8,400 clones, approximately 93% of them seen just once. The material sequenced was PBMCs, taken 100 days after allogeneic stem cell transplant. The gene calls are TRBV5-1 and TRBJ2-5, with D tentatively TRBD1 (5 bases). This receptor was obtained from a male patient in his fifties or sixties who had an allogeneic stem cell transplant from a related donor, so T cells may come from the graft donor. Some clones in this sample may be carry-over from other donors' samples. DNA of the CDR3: TGCGCCAGCGGGAACAGGTACCAAGAGACCCAGTACTTC. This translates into CASGNRYQETQYF.